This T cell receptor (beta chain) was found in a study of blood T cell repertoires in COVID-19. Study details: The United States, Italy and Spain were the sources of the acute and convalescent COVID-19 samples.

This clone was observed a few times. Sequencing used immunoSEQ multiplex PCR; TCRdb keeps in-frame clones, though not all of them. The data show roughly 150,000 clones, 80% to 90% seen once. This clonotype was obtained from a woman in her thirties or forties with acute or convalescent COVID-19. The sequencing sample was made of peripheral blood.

The CDR3 DNA sequence: TGTGCCAGCTCACTGGACAGACAAGAGACCCAGTACTTC. As protein: CASSLDRQETQYF. The gene calls are TRBV18 and TRBJ2-5; TRBD1 might be the D (6 bases). The length of the CDR3 is 13 residues. Per germline, CDR1 KGHSH and CDR2 LQKENI. The V end was cut by 4 bases, the J end by 2 bases, with 8 bases between.